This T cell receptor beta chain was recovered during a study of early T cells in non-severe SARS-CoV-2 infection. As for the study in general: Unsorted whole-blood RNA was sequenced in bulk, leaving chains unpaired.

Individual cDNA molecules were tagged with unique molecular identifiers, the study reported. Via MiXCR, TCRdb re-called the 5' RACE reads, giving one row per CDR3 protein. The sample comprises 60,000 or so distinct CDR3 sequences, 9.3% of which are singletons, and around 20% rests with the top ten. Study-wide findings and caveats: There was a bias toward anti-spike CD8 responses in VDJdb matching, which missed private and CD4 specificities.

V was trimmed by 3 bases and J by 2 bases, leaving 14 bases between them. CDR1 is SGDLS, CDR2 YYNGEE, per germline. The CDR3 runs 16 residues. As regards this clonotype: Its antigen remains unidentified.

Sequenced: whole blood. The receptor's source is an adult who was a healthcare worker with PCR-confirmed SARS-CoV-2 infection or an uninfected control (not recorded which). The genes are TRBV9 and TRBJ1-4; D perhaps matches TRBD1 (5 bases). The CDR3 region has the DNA TGTGCCAGCAGCGGCTCGACGACAGATACTAATGAAAAACTGTTTTTT. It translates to CASSGSTTDTNEKLFF.